This T cell receptor (beta chain) was documented in a study of cytomegalovirus exposure and HLA in healthy donors. Overall study findings and caveats: Later analysis showed most CMV-associated TCR beta chains appearing HLA-restricted. Usually a TCR sequence was rare, but some public TCRs were found in many donors. Presence/absence analyses supposed approximately even sequencing depth among donors. With later analysis, a missense DCLRE1C variant became linked to TCR beta V- and J-gene trimming.

Regarding this clone: Its antigen remains unknown.

It was with 60 Vbeta and 13 Jbeta primers that the PCR ran. The table came from immunoSEQ multiplex PCR; TCRdb's copy has only in-frame clones and leaves some out. This sample contains about 110,000 clones. The source material was PBMCs. The clonotype was recovered from a man aged 25-45 years in good health and CMV-seronegative.

Here the CDR3 DNA reads TGTGCCAGCATCGAGGGGACACCATCGAGGCTGGAGACCCAGTACTTC. Residues: CASIEGTPSRLETQYF. The rearrangement uses TRBV7-9 and TRBJ2-5; TRBD1 is a possible D gene (6 bases). The germline gives CDR1 SEHNR, CDR2 FQNEAQ (reference sequence). This CDR3 has 16 residues. The germline V and J ends were trimmed by 7 bases and 5 bases, with 23 bases remaining between them.